This T cell receptor (beta chain) comes out of a study of shared clonotypes between healthy human individuals. As for the study in general: CD4 naive and memory got three plates each, CD8 naive two, CD8 memory one.

Of note for this clone: A much larger clone lies one base from this, so it may be a read error. Distinct nucleotide sequences in the sample also encode this CDR3.

This table comes from immunoSEQ multiplex PCR, and its TCRdb copy is limited to in-frame clones, with some not included. The sample lists fewer than 400,000 clones; about 74% were seen once. The V gene end was trimmed by 0 bases and the J gene end by 5 bases; junction bases not matched to a gene: 10. Germline V gene sequence: CDR1 SGHRS, CDR2 YFSETQ. CDR3 length: 18 residues. This receptor was taken from a man aged 30 to 39 in good health. The specimen was memory CD4+ T cells sorted from blood. Subset reported: CD45RA-negative fraction. The chain combines TRBV5-1 with TRBJ2-5, with 13 bases matching TRBD2. The CDR3 is CASSLGLAGGAGGETQYF. The CDR3 coding sequence is TGCGCCAGCAGCTTGGGACTAGCGGGAGGAGCTGGGGGGGAGACCCAGTACTTC. Full variable domain (rest looked up from reference TRBV5-1 and TRBJ2-5): KAGVTQTPRYLIKTRGQQVTLSCSPISGHRSVSWYQQTPGQGLQFLFEYFSETQRNKGNFPGRFSGRQFSNSRSEMNVSTLELGDSALYLCASSLGLAGGAGGETQYFGPGTRLLVL.